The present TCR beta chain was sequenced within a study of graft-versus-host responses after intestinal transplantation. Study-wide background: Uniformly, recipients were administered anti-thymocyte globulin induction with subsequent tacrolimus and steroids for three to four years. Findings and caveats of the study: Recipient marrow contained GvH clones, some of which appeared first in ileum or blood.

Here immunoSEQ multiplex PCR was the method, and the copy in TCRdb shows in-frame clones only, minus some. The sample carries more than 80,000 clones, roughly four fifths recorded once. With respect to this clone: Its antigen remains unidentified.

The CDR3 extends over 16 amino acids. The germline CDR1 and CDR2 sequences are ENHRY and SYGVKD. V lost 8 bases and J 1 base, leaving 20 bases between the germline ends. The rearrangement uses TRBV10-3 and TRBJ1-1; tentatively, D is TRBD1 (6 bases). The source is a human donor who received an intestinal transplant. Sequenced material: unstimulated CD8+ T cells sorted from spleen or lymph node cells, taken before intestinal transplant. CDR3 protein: CAIVQVDSPRNTEAFF. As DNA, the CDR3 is TGTGCCATCGTTCAGGTGGACAGTCCACGGAACACTGAAGCTTTCTTT.